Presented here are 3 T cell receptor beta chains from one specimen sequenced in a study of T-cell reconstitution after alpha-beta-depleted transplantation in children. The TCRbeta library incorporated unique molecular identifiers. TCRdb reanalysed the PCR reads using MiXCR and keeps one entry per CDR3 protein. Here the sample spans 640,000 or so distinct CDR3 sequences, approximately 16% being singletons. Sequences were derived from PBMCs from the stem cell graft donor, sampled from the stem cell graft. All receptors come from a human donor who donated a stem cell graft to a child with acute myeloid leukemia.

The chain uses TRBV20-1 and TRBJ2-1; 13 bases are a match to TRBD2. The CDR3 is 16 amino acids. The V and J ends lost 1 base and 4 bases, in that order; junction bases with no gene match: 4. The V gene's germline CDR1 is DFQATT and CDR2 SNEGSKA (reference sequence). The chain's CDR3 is CSARGRLAGGYNEQFF. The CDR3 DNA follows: TGCAGTGCTAGAGGCAGACTAGCGGGGGGTTACAATGAGCAGTTCTTC.

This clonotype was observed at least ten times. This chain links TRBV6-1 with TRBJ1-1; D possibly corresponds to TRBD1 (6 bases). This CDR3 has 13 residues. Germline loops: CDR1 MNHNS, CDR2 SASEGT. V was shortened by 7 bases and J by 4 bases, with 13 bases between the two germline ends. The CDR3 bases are TGTGCCAGCATCAGGGGTGGGGGCACTGAAGCTTTCTTT. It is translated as CASIRGGGTEAFF.

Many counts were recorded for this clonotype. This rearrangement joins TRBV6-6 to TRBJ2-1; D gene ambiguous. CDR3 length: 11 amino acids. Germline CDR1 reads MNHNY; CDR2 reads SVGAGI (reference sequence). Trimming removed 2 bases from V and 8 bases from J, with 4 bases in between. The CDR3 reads CASSYTDEQFF. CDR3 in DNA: TGTGCCAGCAGTTACACCGATGAGCAGTTCTTC.